The present T cell receptor (beta chain) was sequenced within a study of cytomegalovirus exposure and HLA in healthy donors. As regards this clone: What it binds is not known.

PCR used 60 Vbeta primers and 13 Jbeta primers. TCRdb's copy holds only in-frame clones and misses some; the assay was immunoSEQ multiplex PCR. The sample yields 100,000 to 150,000 clones, around three quarters seen once. Findings and limits, study-wide: CMV serostatus alone was available as immune exposure information. While the bulk of TCR sequences proved rare, some public TCRs turned up in many donors.

The sequence was collected from a woman in her fifties or sixties in good health and CMV-seronegative. The specimen sequenced was PBMCs.

The DNA for the CDR3 is TGTGCCAGCAGCGGGAGCTCCTACAATGAGCAGTTCTTC. Its translation: CASSGSSYNEQFF. The rearrangement links TRBV9 to TRBJ2-1; D gene ambiguous. The CDR3 is made up of 13 amino acids. Germline CDR1 is SGDLS and CDR2 is YYNGEE. V was cut by 3 bases and J by 0 bases, with 4 bases left in between.